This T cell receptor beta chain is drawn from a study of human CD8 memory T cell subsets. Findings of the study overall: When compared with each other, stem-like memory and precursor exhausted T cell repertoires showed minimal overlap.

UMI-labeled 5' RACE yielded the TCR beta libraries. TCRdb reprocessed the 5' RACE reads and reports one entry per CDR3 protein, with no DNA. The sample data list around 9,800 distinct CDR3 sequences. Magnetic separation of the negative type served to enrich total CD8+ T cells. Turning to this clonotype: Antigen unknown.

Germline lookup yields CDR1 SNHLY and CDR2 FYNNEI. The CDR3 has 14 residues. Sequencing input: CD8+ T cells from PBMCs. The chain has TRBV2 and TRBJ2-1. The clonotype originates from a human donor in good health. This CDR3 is CASSDVGSYNEQFF.